This entry describes one T cell receptor beta chain. What it recognizes is unknown. The junction departs from germline at one end; a sequencing error may be responsible. Researchers defined stable Graves' hyperthyroidism as no ophthalmopathy progression within 18 months. Patients showing uncontrolled infection, other autoimmune disease, pregnancy or lactation were ineligible. The CDR3 length is 15 residues. Germline CDR1 reads ENHRY; CDR2 reads SYGVKD. This sample was included in a study of T cells in Graves' hyperthyroidism and ophthalmopathy. Study-wide results and caveats: Blood also showed most of the thyroid clonotypes that were expanded above 0.001. Before onset, ophthalmopathy was predicted by the model a median around 6 months earlier.

Authors of the study amplified TCR beta CDR3 regions from RNA transcripts. A set of HTBI primers served as the primers for a first-round RT-PCR of the TCR CDR3. TCRdb passed the multiplex PCR reads through MiXCR, listing each CDR3 protein once. In the table there are hundreds of thousands of distinct CDR3 sequences, around 42% of which are singletons. The clonotype originates from a woman between 18 and 29 years old with Graves' hyperthyroidism. The V call is TRBV10-3, the J call TRBJ1-4; no firm D call. Sequencing was done on a sample of peripheral blood or thyroid tissue (not recorded which). CDR3 in DNA: TGTGCCAGCAGTTCCCAAGCGGGCATCAATGAAAAACTGTTTTTT. As protein: CASSSQAGINEKLFF.